A single sample is the source of the 9 T cell receptor beta chains below, sequenced in a study of blood T cells in healthy people across ages. Then a second PCR, running roughly 7 to 11 cycles, was carried out with a sample-barcoded 5' primer and a J-beta primer mix. TCRdb recomputed calls from the 5' RACE reads with MiXCR, one row per CDR3 protein. The sample includes around 1,900,000 distinct CDR3 sequences, about two fifths of them seen just once. The sequenced sample consisted of blood. The origin of the receptors is a human donor in good health.

The rearrangement uses TRBV4-3 and TRBJ2-7; D may be TRBD1 or TRBD2 (5 bases each). V lost 3 bases to trimming and J lost 2 bases, with 23 bases between them. CDR1 and CDR2 (germline): LGHNA, YSLEER. The CDR3 is made up of 18 amino acids. CDR3: CASSQRGDGFQVAYEQYF. The CDR3 nucleotides are TGCGCCAGCAGCCAGAGAGGGGATGGGTTTCAGGTCGCCTACGAGCAGTACTTC.

The chain is built from TRBV29-1 and TRBJ1-5, with 9 bases matching TRBD1. CDR3 size: 12 residues. The V gene's germline CDR1 is SQVTM and CDR2 ANQGSEA. V dropped 5 bases and J dropped 10; count of bases not matched to a gene: 6. The DNA of the CDR3 is TGCAGCGTTTGGGACAGGGCAGCCCCCCAGCATTTT. Amino acids: CSVWDRAAPQHF.

Details on this clonotype: One end of the junction is discordant with germline, which a read error may explain. The rearrangement links TRBV24-1 to TRBJ1-5; D not certain. The germline gives CDR1 KGHDR, CDR2 SFDVKD. The CDR3 loop spans 14 amino acids. The CDR3 sequence: CATSDFSVNQPRHF. The DNA of the CDR3 is TGTGCCACCAGTGATTTCAGTGTCAATCAGCCCCGGCATTTT.

This chain connects TRBV6-6 to TRBJ1-1; D is possibly TRBD1 (6 bases). The CDR3 loop spans 13 amino acids. V dropped 2 bases and J dropped 10 bases, with 14 bases sitting between them. Germline V gene data show CDR1 as MNHNY and CDR2 as SVGAGI (reference sequence). CDR3 DNA: TGTGCCAGCAGTTACGTGGCAGGGGCCGGAGCTTTCTTT. Its translation: CASSYVAGAGAFF.

The chain links TRBV14 to TRBJ1-2; no definite D call. With 3 bases removed from V and 6 bases from J, the gap between germline ends came to 20 bases. Germline V gene lookup returns CDR1 SGHDN and CDR2 FVKESK. The CDR3 sequence is 16 residues long. CDR3 DNA: TGTGCCAGCAGCCAGTTCTCGCGCCCCGGATATCATGGCTACACCTTC. Translated, it gives CASSQFSRPGYHGYTF.

In this sample, this clonotype turned up a few times. V and J are TRBV19 and TRBJ2-5; D remains unclear. Germline CDR1 is LNHDA and CDR2 is SQIVND (reference sequence). The CDR3 loop spans 14 amino acids. Trimming cost V 3 bases and J 2 bases, with 10 bases left between them. CDR3 nucleotides: TGTGCCAGTAGTATTTTACCCGGGCAAGAGACCCAGTACTTC. Translated, it gives CASSILPGQETQYF. The full variable domain, rest sourced from reference TRBV19 and TRBJ2-5, is DGGITQSPKYLFRKEGQNVTLSCEQNLNHDAMYWYRQDPGQGLRLIYYSQIVNDFQKGDIAEGYSVSREKKESFPLTVTSAQKNPTAFYLCASSILPGQETQYFGPGTRLLVL.

The chain recombines TRBV13 with TRBJ2-1; perhaps TRBD2 as D (7 bases). The V gene lost 5 bases and the J gene lost 8 bases, with 16 bases spanning the gap. Germline V gene sequence: CDR1 PRHDT, CDR2 FYEKMQ (reference sequence). The CDR3 length is 14 residues. The CDR3 region is CASSLGGPGYEQFF. The CDR3 DNA reads as TGTGCCAGCAGCCTCGGGGGGCCAGGGTATGAGCAGTTCTTC.

On this clonotype: The junction differs from germline at one of its ends, possibly a read error. The rearrangement uses TRBV5-1 and TRBJ2-3; 7 bases map to TRBD1. The germline V gene encodes CDR1 SGHRS and CDR2 YFSETQ. The CDR3 contains 14 residues. CDR3 sequence (DNA): TGCGCCGGCAGCTTGGACAGGATCACAGATACGCAGTATTTT. Translated, it gives CAGSLDRITDTQYF.

This clonotype appeared a single time. At one end, the junction sequence differs from germline, possibly due to a read error. This chain joins TRBV25-1 and TRBJ1-2; 7 bases line up with TRBD1. CDR3 length: 14 residues. Per germline, CDR1 MGHDK and CDR2 SYGVNS. The CDR3 loop is CAGSDTGVARGYTF. DNA for the CDR3: TGTGCCGGCAGTGATACAGGGGTGGCTCGGGGCTACACCTTC.